This T cell receptor beta chain appears in the sequencing data of a study of molecular identifiers for immune sequencing clone quantification. The CDR3 extends over 15 amino acids. In germline, CDR1 is MNHNS, CDR2 SASEGT. Comment on this clonotype: Its antigen is still unknown. A junction end diverges from the germline sequence, so it may reflect a read error.

Whole-study findings and limits: The study reportedly detected spiked Jurkat TCR RNA from one cell among some 940,000 naive cells. Highly expanded clone sizes could be underestimated by identical TCR molecules that share a barcode.

Using its own MiXCR run on the PCR reads, TCRdb lists one record per CDR3 protein. The data show a few hundred thousand distinct CDR3 sequences, roughly 23% seen once. The sample consisted of naive CD8+ T cells from blood, with Jurkat cell RNA spiked in. Subset in this sample: FACS-sorted CD8+CD4-CCR7+CD45RA+ naive T cells. This chain connects TRBV6-1 to TRBJ2-7, with 7 bases lining up with TRBD2. The origin of this receptor is a human donor in good health. Some libraries in this study had Jurkat cell RNA spiked in. CDR3 bases: TGTGCCAGCAGTGCCCGAGCGGGATCCTCCCACGAGCAGTACTTC. It codes for CASSARAGSSHEQYF.